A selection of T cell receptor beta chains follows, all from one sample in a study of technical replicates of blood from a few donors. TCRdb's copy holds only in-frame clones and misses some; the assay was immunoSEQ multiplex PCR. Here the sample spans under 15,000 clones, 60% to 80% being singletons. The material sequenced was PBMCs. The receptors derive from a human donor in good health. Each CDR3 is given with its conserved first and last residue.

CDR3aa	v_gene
CASRGQGAYEQYF	TRBV28
CASSLAGGIGGYTF	TRBV7-2
CASSNRRDEQFF	TRBV11-3
CASSLGTGGSSYEQYF	TRBV13
CASRTGTGARGDTQYF	TRBV6-6
CASSQEGWGGSYNEQFF	TRBV4-1
CASSSRTGPGELFF	TRBV11-2
CASRRDLSSGANVLTF	TRBV27
CASSRGARSDTEAFF	TRBV5-5
CASSLGAGQGVGQYF	TRBV5-1
CASSLWDIATEQFF	TRBV5-1
CASSRAGDSTDTQYF	TRBV5-1
CASSLGTNYGYTF	TRBV11-2
CSVDQGYDEQYF	TRBV29-1
CAWSVSGNQPQHF	TRBV30
CASRRRAGSNTGELFF	TRBV27